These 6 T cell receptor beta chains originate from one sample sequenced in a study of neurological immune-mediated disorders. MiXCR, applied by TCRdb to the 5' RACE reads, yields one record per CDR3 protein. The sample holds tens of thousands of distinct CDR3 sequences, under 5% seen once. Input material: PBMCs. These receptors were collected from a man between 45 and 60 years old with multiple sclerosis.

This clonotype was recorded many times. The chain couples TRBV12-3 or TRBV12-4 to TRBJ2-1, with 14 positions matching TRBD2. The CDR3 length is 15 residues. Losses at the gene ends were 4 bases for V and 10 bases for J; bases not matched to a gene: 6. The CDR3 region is CASSSGLAGGGEQFF. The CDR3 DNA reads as TGTGCCAGCAGTTCAGGACTAGCGGGGGGAGGGGAGCAGTTCTTC.

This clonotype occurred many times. The CDR3 loop is CSARESYGYTF. The CDR3, as DNA: TGCAGTGCTAGGGAAAGCTATGGCTACACCTTC. This chain joins TRBV20-1 and TRBJ1-2, with D hard to call. The CDR3 sequence is 11 residues long. The V gene's germline CDR1 is DFQATT and CDR2 SNEGSKA (reference sequence). With 3 bases removed from V and 4 bases from J, the gap between germline ends came to 6 bases.

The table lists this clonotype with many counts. CDR3 sequence: CASSRSWAAESLYNSPLHF. In DNA, the CDR3 is TGTGCCAGCAGTCGGTCCTGGGCAGCCGAGTCCCTGTATAATTCACCCCTCCACTTT. The V call is TRBV6-5, the J call TRBJ1-6; D is unresolved. Deletions cut 5 bases from V and 4 bases from J, with 24 bases between. This CDR3 comprises 19 residues. The germline gives CDR1 MNHEY, CDR2 SVGAGI.

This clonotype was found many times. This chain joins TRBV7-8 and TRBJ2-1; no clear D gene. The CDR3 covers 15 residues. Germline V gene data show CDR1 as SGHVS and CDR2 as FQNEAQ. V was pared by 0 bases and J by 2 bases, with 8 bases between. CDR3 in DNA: TGTGCCAGCAGCTTAGCGCGCAGAGCCTACAATGAGCAGTTCTTC. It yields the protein CASSLARRAYNEQFF.

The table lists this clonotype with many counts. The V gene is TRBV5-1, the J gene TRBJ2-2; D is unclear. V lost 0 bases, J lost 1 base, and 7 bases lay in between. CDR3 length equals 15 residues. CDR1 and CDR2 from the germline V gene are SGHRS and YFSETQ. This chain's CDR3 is CASSLDGGNTGELFF. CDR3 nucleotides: TGCGCCAGCAGCTTGGACGGCGGGAACACCGGGGAGCTGTTTTTT.

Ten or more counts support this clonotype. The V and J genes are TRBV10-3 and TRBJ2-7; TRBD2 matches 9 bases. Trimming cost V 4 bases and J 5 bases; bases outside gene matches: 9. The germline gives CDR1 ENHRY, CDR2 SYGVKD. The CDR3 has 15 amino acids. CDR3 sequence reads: CAISGWASGAHEQYF. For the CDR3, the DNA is TGTGCCATCAGTGGGTGGGCTAGCGGGGCCCACGAGCAGTACTTC.